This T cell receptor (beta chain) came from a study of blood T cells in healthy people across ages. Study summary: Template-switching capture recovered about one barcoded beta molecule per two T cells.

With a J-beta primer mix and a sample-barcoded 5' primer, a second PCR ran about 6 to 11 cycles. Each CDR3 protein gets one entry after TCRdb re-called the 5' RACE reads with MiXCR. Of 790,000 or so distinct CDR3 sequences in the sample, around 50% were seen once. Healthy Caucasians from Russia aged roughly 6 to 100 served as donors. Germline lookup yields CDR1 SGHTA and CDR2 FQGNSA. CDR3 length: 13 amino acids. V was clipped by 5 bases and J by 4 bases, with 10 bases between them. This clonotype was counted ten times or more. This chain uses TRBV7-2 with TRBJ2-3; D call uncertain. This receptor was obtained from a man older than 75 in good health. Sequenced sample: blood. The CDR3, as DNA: TGTGCCAGCAGCGTACAGAGCGCAGATACGCAGTATTTT. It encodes CASSVQSADTQYF. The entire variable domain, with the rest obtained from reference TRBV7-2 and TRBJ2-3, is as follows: GAGVSQSPSNKVTEKGKDVELRCDPISGHTALYWYRQSLGQGLEFLIYFQGNSAPDKSGLPSDRFSAERTGGSVSTLTIQRTQQEDSAVYLCASSVQSADTQYFGPGTRLTVL.